Below, 28 T cell receptor beta chains from the same sample are listed, as sequenced in a study of regulatory T cells in long-lasting Graves disease. Investigators prepared the TCR beta libraries by applying iRepertoire HTBI primers and Arm-PCR of CDR3 regions. TCRdb re-called the multiplex PCR reads with MiXCR, one entry per CDR3 protein. Here the sample spans about 660,000 distinct CDR3 sequences, 25% to 35% being singletons. Time point denoted: persistent/refractory GD, antithyroid drugs over 5 years with positive TRAb. After RNA was extracted from PBMCs, the TCR library was made from it. The sample in question was peripheral blood mononuclear cells (PBMCs), obtained when the disease was refractory, from a patient treated with antithyroid drugs. All receptors come from a female donor with Graves disease.

The chain couples TRBV29-1 to TRBJ1-4; D possibly corresponds to TRBD1 (5 bases). This CDR3 region has 14 residues. The V end was cut by 7 bases, the J end by 5 bases, with 17 bases between. Germline CDR1 and CDR2: SQVTM and ANQGSEA. CDR3 in amino acids: CSAPSGGGNEKLFF. In DNA form, the CDR3 reads TGCAGCGCTCCTTCGGGCGGGGGGAATGAAAAACTGTTTTTT.

This clonotype has more than one count but fewer than ten. The chain carries TRBV3-1 and TRBJ1-1; D unclear. V was cut by 0 bases and J by 1 base, with 12 bases left in between. This CDR3 contains 16 residues. CDR1 is LGHDT and CDR2 is YNNKEL in the germline V gene (reference sequence). CDR3 loop: CASSQDEAGENTEAFF. The CDR3 bases are TGTGCCAGCAGCCAAGATGAGGCAGGCGAGAACACTGAAGCTTTCTTT.

This chain connects TRBV10-2 to TRBJ1-1; 8 bases fit TRBD1. The V segment lost 6 bases and the J segment 1 base; nucleotides outside the gene matches: 4. This CDR3 comprises 14 residues. Germline lookup yields CDR1 WSHSY and CDR2 SAAADI. This chain's CDR3 is CASRGDRKNTEAFF. DNA of the CDR3: TGCGCCAGCAGGGGGGACAGGAAGAACACTGAAGCTTTCTTT.

The chain links TRBV15 to TRBJ1-3; D gene ambiguous. Germline-derived CDR1 and CDR2 are LNHNV and YYDKDF (reference sequence). The germline V and J ends were trimmed by 0 bases and 0 bases, with 9 bases remaining between them. The CDR3 sequence is 16 residues long. CDR3 in DNA: TGTGCCACCAGCAGAGAGCTGGGTTCCTCTGGAAACACCATATATTTT. It yields the protein CATSRELGSSGNTIYF.

V usage is TRBV28 and J usage is TRBJ1-2; no clear D gene. The length of the CDR3 is 13 residues. The ends were cut back, 7 bases at V and 4 bases at J, with 13 bases in the middle. CDR1 and CDR2 from the germline V gene are MDHEN and SYDVKM. The CDR3 here is CASTVTRAYGYTF. CDR3 sequence (DNA): TGTGCCAGCACCGTAACTCGGGCCTATGGCTACACCTTC.

This clonotype was observed a handful of times. The genes are TRBV2 and TRBJ1-3; the D gene is possibly TRBD1 (6 bases). Trimming shortened V by 0 bases and J by 0 bases, and 15 bases separated the two germline ends. Germline loops: CDR1 SNHLY, CDR2 FYNNEI. This CDR3 spans 18 amino acids. The CDR3 nucleotides read TGTGCCAGCAGTGAAGCGCCGGTGGGGGCGAGCTCTGGAAACACCATATATTTT. It yields the protein CASSEAPVGASSGNTIYF. The complete variable domain, with remaining parts taken from reference TRBV2 and TRBJ1-3, reads EPEVTQTPSHQVTQMGQEVILRCVPISNHLYFYWYRQILGQKVEFLVSFYNNEISEKSEIFDDQFSVERPDGSNFTLKIRSTKLEDSAMYFCASSEAPVGASSGNTIYFGEGSWLTVV.

With respect to this clonotype: Given the absence of the conserved phenylalanine or tryptophan at the CDR3 end, a read error is likely. V usage is TRBV7-9 and J usage is TRBJ1-4; D unresolved. The V end was cut by 5 bases, the J end by 4 bases, with 14 bases between. CDR3 length: 15 residues. Germline CDR1 reads SEHNR; CDR2 reads FQNEAQ (reference sequence). CDR3 amino acids: CASSLPEGFNEKLFL. The CDR3 DNA reads TGTGCCAGCAGCCTCCCCGAGGGCTTTAATGAAAAACTGTTTCTT.

The CDR3 is CASSQPGTGNSGANVLTF. The CDR3 coding sequence is TGTGCCAGCAGCCAACCTGGGACAGGGAATTCTGGGGCCAACGTCCTGACTTTC. The chain recombines TRBV3-1 with TRBJ2-6; 9 nucleotides align to TRBD1. This CDR3 region has 18 residues. Germline V gives CDR1 LGHDT, CDR2 YNNKEL (reference sequence). V shed 2 bases and J 1 base; nucleotides not matched to a gene: 6. Full variable domain (outside the CDR3, taken from reference TRBV3-1 and TRBJ2-6): DTAVSQTPKYLVTQMGNDKSIKCEQNLGHDTMYWYKQDSKKFLKIMFSYNNKELIINETVPNRFSPKSPDKAHLNLHINSLELGDSAVYFCASSQPGTGNSGANVLTFGAGSRLTVL.

On this clonotype: A far more abundant clone sits one base away, making this likely a read error. The rearrangement uses TRBV6-2 or TRBV6-3 and TRBJ2-7; 12 nucleotides align to TRBD1. The germline V gene has CDR1 MNHEY and CDR2 SVGEGT. CDR3 length: 15 amino acids. This CDR3 is CTSSLAGQGADEQYF. CDR3 nucleotide sequence: TGTACCAGCAGTCTCGCGGGACAGGGGGCCGACGAGCAGTACTTC.

The chain employs TRBV20-1 and TRBJ2-7; the D gene is possibly TRBD2 (5 bases). In germline, CDR1 is DFQATT, CDR2 SNEGSKA (reference sequence). This CDR3 spans 13 amino acids. V was trimmed by 6 bases and J by 3 bases, leaving 15 bases between them. The CDR3 bases are TGCAGTGCCATCACTAGTTTTCTCTACGAGCAGTACTTC. It specifies CSAITSFLYEQYF.

The chain recombines TRBV6-1 with TRBJ1-4; tentative D call: TRBD1 (6 bases). The CDR3 consists of 16 residues. With 11 bases removed from V and 2 bases from J, the gap between germline ends came to 21 bases. Germline assignment: CDR1 MNHNS and CDR2 SASEGT. The CDR3 loop reads CASQREGGHTNEKLFF. The CDR3 nucleotides are TGTGCCTCCCAACGAGAGGGGGGACACACTAATGAAAAACTGTTTTTT.

This clonotype was recorded a few times. The chain links TRBV28 to TRBJ1-6, with D unclear. V lost 1 base, J lost 13 bases, and 11 bases lay in between. CDR1 is MDHEN and CDR2 is SYDVKM in the germline V gene. The CDR3 has 13 residues. The CDR3 sequence: CASSLLTGWPLHF. CDR3 nucleotide sequence: TGTGCCAGCAGTTTATTGACTGGTTGGCCCCTCCACTTT.

This clonotype was detected only a few times. The chain carries TRBV6-1 and TRBJ2-5; possible D gene TRBD1, 6 bases. This CDR3 is built from 14 residues. In germline, CDR1 is MNHNS, CDR2 SASEGT. The germline V and J ends were trimmed by 6 bases and 9 bases, with 20 bases remaining between them. The CDR3 sequence is CASRARTVIRAQYF. DNA for the CDR3: TGTGCCAGCAGAGCAAGGACAGTTATACGGGCCCAGTACTTC.

This chain uses TRBV20-1 with TRBJ1-6; D not certain. The V end was cut by 3 bases, the J end by 5 bases, with 5 bases between. Germline V lookup: CDR1 DFQATT, CDR2 SNEGSKA (reference sequence). The CDR3 is 12 amino acids. CDR3 loop: CSASRNNSPLHF. The DNA for the CDR3 is TGCAGTGCTAGCCGGAATAATTCACCCCTCCACTTT.

The CDR3 DNA reads as TGTGCCACCGACTCTGGGACAGCCCGTAGGGGCGGGGAGCTGTTTTTT. Amino acids: CATDSGTARRGGELFF. This chain joins TRBV7-9 and TRBJ2-2; 7 bases are shared with TRBD1. V gave up 10 bases and J gave up 7 bases; unmatched junction bases: 18. The CDR3 contains 16 residues. CDR1 and CDR2 (germline): SEHNR, FQNEAQ (reference sequence).

This clonotype was counted between two and nine times. Being one base from a much bigger clone, this may be a read error. The rearrangement links TRBV11-2 to TRBJ2-7; a possible D gene is TRBD2 (5 bases). The germline V gene has CDR1 SGHAT and CDR2 FQNNGV. V was cut by 0 bases and J by 3 bases, with 9 bases left in between. This CDR3 has 14 residues. The CDR3 is CASSLEEASYEQYF. The CDR3 bases are TGTGCCAGCAGCTTAGAGGAGGCTAGCTACGAGCAGTACTTC. Supplemented by reference TRBV11-2 and TRBJ2-7, the full variable domain reads EAGVAQSPRYKIIEKRQSVAFWCNPISGHATLYWYQQILGQGPKLLIQFQNNGVVDDSQLPKDRFSAERLKGVDSTLKIQPAKLEDSAVYLCASSLEEASYEQYFGPGTRLTVT.

The table lists this clonotype with many counts. The chain recombines TRBV6-1 with TRBJ1-2; D may be TRBD1 (6 bases). The V end was cut by 5 bases, the J end by 5 bases, with 12 bases between. The CDR3 is made up of 13 amino acids. Per the germline V gene, CDR1 is MNHNS and CDR2 is SASEGT. The CDR3 region has the DNA TGTGCCAGCAGTTCCGACAGGACGTATGGCTACACCTTC. Amino acid sequence: CASSSDRTYGYTF.

This clonotype was detected only a few times. V gene TRBV30 combines with J gene TRBJ1-4, with 8 bases lining up with TRBD1. CDR1 and CDR2 (germline): GTSNPN, SVGIG (reference sequence). V shed 1 base, J shed 10 bases, and the junction held 11 bases outside the gene matches. This CDR3 has 15 residues. This CDR3 reads CAWSAPDRVLRKLFF. CDR3 nucleotides: TGTGCCTGGAGTGCACCGGACAGGGTACTCCGAAAACTGTTTTTT.

This sequence joins TRBV30 and TRBJ2-3, with D uncertain. The length of the CDR3 is 13 residues. V dropped 0 bases and J dropped 2 bases, with 6 bases sitting between them. Per germline, CDR1 GTSNPN and CDR2 SVGIG (reference sequence). The DNA for the CDR3 is TGTGCCTGGAGTGTACAGACCACAGATACGCAGTATTTT. Its translation is CAWSVQTTDTQYF.

The J gene is TRBJ1-2, the V gene TRBV6-1; possibly TRBD1 for D (5 bases). Deletions cut 5 bases from V and 4 bases from J, with 17 bases between. The CDR3 length is 15 residues. Germline values: CDR1 MNHNS, CDR2 SASEGT. The CDR3 spells CASSRPEAGSYGYTF. DNA of the CDR3: TGTGCCAGCAGTCGGCCGGAGGCAGGGAGCTATGGCTACACCTTC.

This clonotype was recorded a few times. The chain links TRBV24-1 to TRBJ1-2; 8 bases map to TRBD1. Germline V lookup: CDR1 KGHDR, CDR2 SFDVKD. V trimming: 4 bases; J trimming: 8 bases; junction bases outside the gene matches: 8. This CDR3 has 14 residues. This CDR3 reads CATSEDWTGKGYTF. The CDR3 DNA follows: TGTGCCACCAGTGAGGATTGGACAGGGAAGGGCTACACCTTC.

The V call is TRBV20-1, the J call TRBJ1-6; D unresolved. Germline V lookup: CDR1 DFQATT, CDR2 SNEGSKA (reference sequence). V lost 3 bases and J 3 bases, leaving 9 bases between the germline ends. The CDR3 runs 14 residues. This CDR3 reads CSASSLNYNSPLHF. DNA of the CDR3: TGCAGTGCTAGTTCTCTCAACTATAATTCACCCCTCCACTTT.

The chain couples TRBV3-1 to TRBJ2-7, with TRBD2 identical over 12 bases. The V segment lost 2 bases and the J segment 3 bases; nucleotides outside the gene matches: 8. The CDR3 length is 17 residues. From germline, CDR1 is LGHDT and CDR2 YNNKEL (reference sequence). CDR3 loop: CASSQPGLAGLSYEQYF. The CDR3 bases are TGTGCCAGCAGCCAACCGGGACTAGCGGGTCTCAGCTACGAGCAGTACTTC.

This clonotype was seen more than once but under ten times. This chain joins TRBV11-2 and TRBJ1-2, with 10 bases matching TRBD1. CDR1 SGHAT and CDR2 FQNNGV come from the germline V gene. The CDR3 contains 16 residues. V was pared by 5 bases and J by 5 bases, with 11 bases of the junction left unmatched. The CDR3 reads CASSARRTGGGYGYTF. DNA for the CDR3: TGTGCCAGCAGCGCGAGACGGACAGGGGGAGGATATGGCTACACCTTC. The whole variable domain, remainder taken from reference TRBV11-2 and TRBJ1-2, is EAGVAQSPRYKIIEKRQSVAFWCNPISGHATLYWYQQILGQGPKLLIQFQNNGVVDDSQLPKDRFSAERLKGVDSTLKIQPAKLEDSAVYLCASSARRTGGGYGYTFGSGTRLTVV.

This clonotype has more than one count but fewer than ten. The V gene is TRBV9, the J gene TRBJ1-2, with TRBD1 matching 9 bases. The V gene's germline CDR1 is SGDLS and CDR2 YYNGEE. The CDR3 has 14 residues. Trimming removed 1 base from V and 7 bases from J; junction bases left unmatched: 5. The CDR3 nucleotides read TGTGCCAGCAGCGTATCGGACAGGGGTGGTGGCTACACCTTC. Translated, it gives CASSVSDRGGGYTF. Combining the CDR3 with reference TRBV9 and TRBJ1-2 gives the whole variable domain DSGVTQTPKHLITATGQRVTLRCSPRSGDLSVYWYQQSLDQGLQFLIQYYNGEERAKGNILERFSAQQFPDLHSELNLSSLELGDSALYFCASSVSDRGGGYTFGSGTRLTVV.

The V gene is TRBV7-2, the J gene TRBJ2-4; the D gene is possibly TRBD2 (6 bases). In germline, CDR1 is SGHTA, CDR2 FQGNSA. CDR3 length: 16 residues. Deletions cut 2 bases from V and 0 bases from J, with 11 bases between. The CDR3 spells CASSLPGELAKNIQYF. The CDR3 coding sequence is TGTGCCAGCAGCTTACCGGGGGAACTAGCCAAAAACATTCAGTACTTC.

On this clonotype: Possible read error: a much larger clone is one base away. The genes are TRBV28 and TRBJ1-5, with 9 bases matching TRBD1. This CDR3 contains 16 residues. CDR1 is MDHEN and CDR2 is SYDVKM in the germline V gene. Trimming at V came to 7 bases and at J to 3 bases, leaving 10 bases not matched to a gene. As DNA, the CDR3 is TGTGCCAGCACATCGACAGGGGGTGTTAACAATCAGCCCCAGCATTTT. Its protein product is CASTSTGGVNNQPQHF.

The chain combines TRBV20-1 with TRBJ2-7, with D unresolved. Between the trimmed V and J ends, which lost 2 bases and 2 bases, there was a span of 4 bases. The CDR3 sequence is 11 residues long. Germline V gives CDR1 DFQATT, CDR2 SNEGSKA (reference sequence). As DNA, the CDR3 is TGCAGTGCTAGAAAGACCTACGAGCAGTACTTC. It encodes CSARKTYEQYF.